The table lists the clone carrying this T cell receptor (beta chain) with a count of one. At one end the junction does not follow the germline gene, possibly because of a read error. The sample originates from a study of read filtering for tumor transcriptome and immune sequencing. The CDR3 has 13 residues. CDR1 and CDR2 (germline): SQVTM, ANQGSEA. From approximately 430 ng of RNA, a library with molecular barcoded alpha/delta and beta/gamma adaptors was made. MiXCR, applied by TCRdb to the reads, yields one record per CDR3 protein. Among some 50,000 distinct CDR3 sequences listed, around 21% were seen once.

The rearrangement links TRBV29-1 to TRBJ2-7; D ambiguous. The receptor was isolated from a donor at least 40 years old with multiple myeloma. The sequencing sample was made of a population of CD138-negative cells sorted from bone marrow. CDR3: CSAVGINSCEQYF. The CDR3 nucleotides are TGCAGCGCCGTGGGAATAAACTCCTGCGAGCAGTACTTC.